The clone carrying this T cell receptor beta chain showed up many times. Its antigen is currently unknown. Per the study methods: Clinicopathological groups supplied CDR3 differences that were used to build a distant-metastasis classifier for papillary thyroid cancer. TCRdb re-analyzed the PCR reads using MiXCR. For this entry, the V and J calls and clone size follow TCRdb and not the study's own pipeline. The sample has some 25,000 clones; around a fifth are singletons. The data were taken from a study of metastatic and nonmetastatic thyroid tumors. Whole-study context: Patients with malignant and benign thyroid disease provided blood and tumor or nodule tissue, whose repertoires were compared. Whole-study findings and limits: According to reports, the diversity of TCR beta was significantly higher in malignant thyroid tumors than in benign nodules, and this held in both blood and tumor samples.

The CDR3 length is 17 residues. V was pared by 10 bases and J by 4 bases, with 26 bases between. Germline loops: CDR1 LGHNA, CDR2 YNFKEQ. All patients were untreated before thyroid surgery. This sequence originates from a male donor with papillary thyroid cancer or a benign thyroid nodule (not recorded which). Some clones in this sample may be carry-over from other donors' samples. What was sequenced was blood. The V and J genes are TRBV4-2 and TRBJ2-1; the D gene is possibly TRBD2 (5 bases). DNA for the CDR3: TGTGCCAACCTAGCTCCCCCTCCTATGGACCAATACAATGAGCAGTTCTTC. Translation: CANLAPPPMDQYNEQFF.